This TCR beta chain was retrieved from a study of T cells in Graves' hyperthyroidism and ophthalmopathy. Criteria for exclusion of patients were uncontrolled infection, other autoimmune disease, pregnancy or lactation. General study findings and limits: Separation of ophthalmopathy from stable hyperthyroidism was achieved by a 13 V-J model.

Amplification of TCR beta CDR3 regions used RNA as the template. First-round RT-PCR with HTBI primers amplified the TCR CDR3 region. TCRdb analysed the multiplex PCR reads with MiXCR anew, one entry per CDR3 protein. Here the sample spans 500,000 to 750,000 distinct CDR3 sequences, about a sixth being singletons. As concerns this clonotype: Its specificity is not known.

Per the germline V gene, CDR1 is DFQATT and CDR2 is SNEGSKA (reference sequence). V shed 5 bases and J 4 bases; nucleotides not matched to a gene: 10. This CDR3 has 15 residues. The sequence was obtained from a woman aged 25 to 39 with Graves' hyperthyroidism. Sequenced sample: blood. This chain links TRBV20-1 with TRBJ2-2; 7 bases are a match to TRBD2. The CDR3 region has the DNA TGCAGTGCTTTTGAGGCGGGAGTAGGCACCGGGGAGCTGTTTTTT. This translates into CSAFEAGVGTGELFF.